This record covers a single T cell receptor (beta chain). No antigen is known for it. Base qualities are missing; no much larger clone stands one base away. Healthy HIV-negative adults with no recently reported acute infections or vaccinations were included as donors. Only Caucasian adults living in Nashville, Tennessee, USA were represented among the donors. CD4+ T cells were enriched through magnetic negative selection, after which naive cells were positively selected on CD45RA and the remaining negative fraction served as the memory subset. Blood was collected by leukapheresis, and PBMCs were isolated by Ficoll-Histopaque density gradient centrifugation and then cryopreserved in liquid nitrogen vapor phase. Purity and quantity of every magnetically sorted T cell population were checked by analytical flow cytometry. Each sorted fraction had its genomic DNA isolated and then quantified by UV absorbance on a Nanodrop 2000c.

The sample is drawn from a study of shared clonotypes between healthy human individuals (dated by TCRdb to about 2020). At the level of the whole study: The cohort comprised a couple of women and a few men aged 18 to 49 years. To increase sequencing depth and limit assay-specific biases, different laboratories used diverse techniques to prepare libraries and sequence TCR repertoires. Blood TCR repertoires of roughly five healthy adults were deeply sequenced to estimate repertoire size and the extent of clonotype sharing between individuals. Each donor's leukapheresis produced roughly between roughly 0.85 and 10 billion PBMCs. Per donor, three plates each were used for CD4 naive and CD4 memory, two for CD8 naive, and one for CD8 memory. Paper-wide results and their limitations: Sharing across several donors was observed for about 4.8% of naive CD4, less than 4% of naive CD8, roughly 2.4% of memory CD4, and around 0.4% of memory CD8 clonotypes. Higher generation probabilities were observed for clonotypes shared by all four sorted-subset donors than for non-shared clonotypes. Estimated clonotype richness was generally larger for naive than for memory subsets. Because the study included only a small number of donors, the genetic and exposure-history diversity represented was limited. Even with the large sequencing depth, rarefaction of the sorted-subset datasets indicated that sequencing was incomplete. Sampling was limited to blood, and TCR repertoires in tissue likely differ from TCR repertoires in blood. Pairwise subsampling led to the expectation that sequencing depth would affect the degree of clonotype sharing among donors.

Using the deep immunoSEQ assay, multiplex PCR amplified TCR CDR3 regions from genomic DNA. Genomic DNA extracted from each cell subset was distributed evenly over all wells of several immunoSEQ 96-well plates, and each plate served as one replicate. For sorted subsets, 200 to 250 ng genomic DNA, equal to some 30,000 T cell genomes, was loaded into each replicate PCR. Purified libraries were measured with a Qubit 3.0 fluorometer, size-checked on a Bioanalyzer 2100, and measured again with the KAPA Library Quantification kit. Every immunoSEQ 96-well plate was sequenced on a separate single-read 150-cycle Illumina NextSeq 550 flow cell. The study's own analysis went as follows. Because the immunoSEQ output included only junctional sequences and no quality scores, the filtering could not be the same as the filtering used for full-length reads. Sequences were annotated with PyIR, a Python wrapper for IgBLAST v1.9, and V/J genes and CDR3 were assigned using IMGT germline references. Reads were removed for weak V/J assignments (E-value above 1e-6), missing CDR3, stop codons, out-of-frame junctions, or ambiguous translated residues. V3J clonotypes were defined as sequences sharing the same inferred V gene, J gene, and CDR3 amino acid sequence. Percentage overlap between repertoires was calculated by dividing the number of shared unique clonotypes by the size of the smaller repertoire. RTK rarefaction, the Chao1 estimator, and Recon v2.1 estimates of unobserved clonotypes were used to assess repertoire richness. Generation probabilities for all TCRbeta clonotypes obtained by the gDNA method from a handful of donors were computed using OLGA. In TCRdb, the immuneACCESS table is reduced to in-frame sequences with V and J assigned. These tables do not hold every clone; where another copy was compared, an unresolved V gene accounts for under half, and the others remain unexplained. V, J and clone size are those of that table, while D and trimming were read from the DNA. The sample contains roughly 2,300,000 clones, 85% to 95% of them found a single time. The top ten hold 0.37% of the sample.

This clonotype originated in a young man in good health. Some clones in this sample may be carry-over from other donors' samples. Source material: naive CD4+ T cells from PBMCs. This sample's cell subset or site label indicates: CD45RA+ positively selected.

The CDR3 protein: CASKSGGGKLFF. The DNA sequence is TGTGCCAGCAAATCAGGAGGGGGAAAACTGTTTTTT. The chain is encoded by TRBV28 joined to TRBJ1-4, with a weak D call of TRBD1 (6 bases match). Spanning cysteine to phenylalanine, the CDR3 consists of 12 amino acids. Only CDR3 DNA remains: 36 bases, in frame from the first base. V is reduced by 7 bases and J by 10 bases, leaving a spacing of 13 bases between them. Looking up the germline V gene yields CDR1 MDHEN and CDR2 SYDVKM.